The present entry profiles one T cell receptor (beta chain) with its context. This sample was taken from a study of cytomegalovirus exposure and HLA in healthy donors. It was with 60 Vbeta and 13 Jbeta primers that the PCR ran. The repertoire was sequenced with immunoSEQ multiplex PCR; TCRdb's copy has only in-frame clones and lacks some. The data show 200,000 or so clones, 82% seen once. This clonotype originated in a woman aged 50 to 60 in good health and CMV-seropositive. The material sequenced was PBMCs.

This CDR3 is CASSRMSTGWDEQYF. The CDR3 DNA is TGTGCCAGCAGCCGGATGTCAACAGGGTGGGACGAGCAGTACTTC. The chain employs TRBV7-9 and TRBJ2-7; maybe TRBD1 (6 bases). Germline loops: CDR1 SEHNR, CDR2 FQNEAQ (reference sequence). The CDR3 has 15 amino acids. Trimming stripped 5 bases from V and 5 bases from J, with 19 bases between.